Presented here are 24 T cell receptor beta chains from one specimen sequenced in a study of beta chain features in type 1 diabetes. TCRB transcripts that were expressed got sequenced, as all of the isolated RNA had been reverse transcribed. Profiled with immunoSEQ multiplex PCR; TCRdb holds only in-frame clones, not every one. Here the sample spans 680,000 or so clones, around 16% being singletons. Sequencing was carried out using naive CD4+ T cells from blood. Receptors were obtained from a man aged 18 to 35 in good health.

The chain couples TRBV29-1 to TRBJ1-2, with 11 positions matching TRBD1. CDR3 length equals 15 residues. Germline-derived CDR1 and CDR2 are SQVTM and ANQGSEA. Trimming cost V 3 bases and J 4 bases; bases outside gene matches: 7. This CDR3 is CSVDSLGQGGYGYTF. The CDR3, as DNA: TGCAGCGTTGACAGTTTGGGACAGGGGGGCTATGGCTACACCTTC.

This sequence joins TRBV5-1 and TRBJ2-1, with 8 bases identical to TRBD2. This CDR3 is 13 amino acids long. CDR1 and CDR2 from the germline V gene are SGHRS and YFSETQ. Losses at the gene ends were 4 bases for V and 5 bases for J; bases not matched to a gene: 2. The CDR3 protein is CASSPGGNNEQFF. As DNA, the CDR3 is TGCGCCAGCAGCCCGGGGGGGAACAATGAGCAGTTCTTC.

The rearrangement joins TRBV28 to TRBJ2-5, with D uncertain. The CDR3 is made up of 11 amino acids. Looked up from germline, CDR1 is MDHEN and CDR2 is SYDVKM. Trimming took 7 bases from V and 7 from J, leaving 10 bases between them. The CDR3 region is CASTYKMTQYF. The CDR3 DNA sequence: TGTGCCAGCACCTACAAGATGACCCAGTACTTC.

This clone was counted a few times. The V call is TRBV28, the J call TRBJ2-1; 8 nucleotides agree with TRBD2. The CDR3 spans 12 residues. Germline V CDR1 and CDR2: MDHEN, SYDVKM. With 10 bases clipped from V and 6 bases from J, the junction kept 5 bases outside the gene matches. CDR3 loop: CANSGGSNEQFF. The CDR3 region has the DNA TGTGCCAACTCGGGAGGGAGCAATGAGCAGTTCTTC. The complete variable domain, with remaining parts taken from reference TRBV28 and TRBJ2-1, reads DVKVTQSSRYLVKRTGEKVFLECVQDMDHENMFWYRQDPGLGLRLIYFSYDVKMKEKGDIPEGYSVSREKKERFSLILESASTNQTSMYLCANSGGSNEQFFGPGTRLTVL.

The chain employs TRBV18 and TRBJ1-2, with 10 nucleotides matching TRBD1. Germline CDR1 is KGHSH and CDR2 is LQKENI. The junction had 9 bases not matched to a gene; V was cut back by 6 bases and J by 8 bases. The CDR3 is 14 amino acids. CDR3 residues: CASSLGTGVFGYTF. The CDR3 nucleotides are TGTGCCAGCTCCCTTGGGACAGGGGTCTTCGGCTACACCTTC.

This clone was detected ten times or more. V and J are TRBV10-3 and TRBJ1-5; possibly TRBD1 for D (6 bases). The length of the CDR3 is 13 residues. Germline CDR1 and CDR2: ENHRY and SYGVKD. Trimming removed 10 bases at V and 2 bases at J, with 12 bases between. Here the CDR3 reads CATRTVGNQPQHF. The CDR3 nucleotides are TGTGCCACCAGGACAGTCGGCAATCAGCCCCAGCATTTT.

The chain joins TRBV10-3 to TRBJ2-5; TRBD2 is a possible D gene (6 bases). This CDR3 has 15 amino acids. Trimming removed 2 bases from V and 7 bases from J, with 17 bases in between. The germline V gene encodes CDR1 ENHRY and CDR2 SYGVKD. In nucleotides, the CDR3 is TGTGCCATCAGTGAGGTGTATAGCGGTGCAGGGACCCAGTACTTC. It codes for CAISEVYSGAGTQYF.

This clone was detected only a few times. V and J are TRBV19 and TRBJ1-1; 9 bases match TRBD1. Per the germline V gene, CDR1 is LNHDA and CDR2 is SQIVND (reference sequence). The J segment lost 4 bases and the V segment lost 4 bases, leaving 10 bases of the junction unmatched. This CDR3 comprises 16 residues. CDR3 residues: CASSSFLGQGGTEAFF. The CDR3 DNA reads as TGTGCCAGTAGTAGCTTCTTGGGACAGGGAGGCACTGAAGCTTTCTTT.

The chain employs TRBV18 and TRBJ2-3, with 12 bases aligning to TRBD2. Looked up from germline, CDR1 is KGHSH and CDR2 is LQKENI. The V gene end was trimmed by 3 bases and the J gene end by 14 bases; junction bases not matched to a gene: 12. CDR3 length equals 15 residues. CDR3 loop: CASSPRLAGASGVYF. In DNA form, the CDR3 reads TGTGCCAGCTCACCGCGACTAGCGGGAGCCTCGGGGGTGTATTTT.

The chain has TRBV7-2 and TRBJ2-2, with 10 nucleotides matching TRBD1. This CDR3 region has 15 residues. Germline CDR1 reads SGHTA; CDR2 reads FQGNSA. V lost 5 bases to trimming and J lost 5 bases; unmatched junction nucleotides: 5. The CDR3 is CASSPRQGATGELFF. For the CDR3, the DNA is TGTGCCAGCAGCCCGCGACAGGGGGCGACCGGGGAGCTGTTTTTT.

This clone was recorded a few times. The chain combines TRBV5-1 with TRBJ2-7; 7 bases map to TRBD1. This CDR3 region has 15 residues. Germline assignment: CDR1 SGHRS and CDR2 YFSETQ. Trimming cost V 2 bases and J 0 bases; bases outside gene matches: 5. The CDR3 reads CASSLTSGGSYEQYF. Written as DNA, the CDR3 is TGCGCCAGCAGCTTAACTTCAGGGGGCTCCTACGAGCAGTACTTC.

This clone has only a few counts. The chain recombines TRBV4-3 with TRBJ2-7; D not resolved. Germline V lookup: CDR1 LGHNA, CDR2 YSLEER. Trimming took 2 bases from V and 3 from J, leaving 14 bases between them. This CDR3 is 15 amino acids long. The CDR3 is CASSQSPGPLYEQYF. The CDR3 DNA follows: TGCGCCAGCAGCCAATCTCCTGGGCCCCTCTACGAGCAGTACTTC.

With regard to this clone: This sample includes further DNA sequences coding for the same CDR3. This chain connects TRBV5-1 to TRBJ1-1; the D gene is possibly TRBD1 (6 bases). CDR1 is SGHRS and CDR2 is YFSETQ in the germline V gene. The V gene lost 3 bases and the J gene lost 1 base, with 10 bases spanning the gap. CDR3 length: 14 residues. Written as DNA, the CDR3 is TGCGCCAGCAGCTCGGGACACACGAACACTGAAGCTTTCTTT. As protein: CASSSGHTNTEAFF.

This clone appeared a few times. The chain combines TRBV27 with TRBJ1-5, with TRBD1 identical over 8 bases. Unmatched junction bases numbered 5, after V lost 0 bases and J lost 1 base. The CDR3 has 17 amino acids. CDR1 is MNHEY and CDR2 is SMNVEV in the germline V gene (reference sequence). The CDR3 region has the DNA TGTGCCAGCAGTTTATCAGCAGGGGGCTTAAGCAATCAGCCCCAGCATTTT. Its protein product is CASSLSAGGLSNQPQHF.

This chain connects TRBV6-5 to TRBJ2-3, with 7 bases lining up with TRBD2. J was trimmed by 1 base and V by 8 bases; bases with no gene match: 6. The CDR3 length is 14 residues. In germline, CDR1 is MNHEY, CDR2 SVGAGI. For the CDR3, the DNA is TGTGCCAGCGGCTGGGCGGGGGGCACAGATACGCAGTATTTT. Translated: CASGWAGGTDTQYF.

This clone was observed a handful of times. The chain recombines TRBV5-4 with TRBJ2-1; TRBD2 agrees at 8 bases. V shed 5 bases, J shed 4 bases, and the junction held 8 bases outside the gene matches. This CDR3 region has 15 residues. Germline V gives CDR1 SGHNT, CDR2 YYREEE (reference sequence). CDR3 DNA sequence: TGTGCCAGCAGTTCGGACAGCGGGGGTTACAATGAGCAGTTCTTC. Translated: CASSSDSGGYNEQFF.

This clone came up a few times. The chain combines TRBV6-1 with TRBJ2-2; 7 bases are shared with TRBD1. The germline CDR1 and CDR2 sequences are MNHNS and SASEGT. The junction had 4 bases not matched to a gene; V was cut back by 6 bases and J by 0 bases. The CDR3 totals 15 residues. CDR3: CASRWDSANTGELFF. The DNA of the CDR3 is TGTGCCAGCAGATGGGACAGTGCGAACACCGGGGAGCTGTTTTTT.

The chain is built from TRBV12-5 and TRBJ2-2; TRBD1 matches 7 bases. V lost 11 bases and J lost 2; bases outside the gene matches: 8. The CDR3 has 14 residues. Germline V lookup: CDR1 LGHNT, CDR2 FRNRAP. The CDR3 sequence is CACTRDRNTGELFF. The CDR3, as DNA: TGTGCTTGCACCCGGGACAGAAACACCGGGGAGCTGTTTTTT.

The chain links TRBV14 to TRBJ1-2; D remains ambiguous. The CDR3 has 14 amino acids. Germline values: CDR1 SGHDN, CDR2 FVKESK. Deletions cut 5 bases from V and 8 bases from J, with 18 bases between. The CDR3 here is CASSANTVGWGYTF. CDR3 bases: TGTGCCAGCAGCGCCAACACAGTGGGTTGGGGCTACACCTTC.

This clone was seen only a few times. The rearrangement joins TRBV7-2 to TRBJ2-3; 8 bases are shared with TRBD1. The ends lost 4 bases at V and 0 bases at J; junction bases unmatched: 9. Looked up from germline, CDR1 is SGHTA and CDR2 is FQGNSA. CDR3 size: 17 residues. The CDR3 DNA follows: TGTGCCAGCAGCTCCCGACGACAGGGGCCGAGCACAGATACGCAGTATTTT. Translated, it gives CASSSRRQGPSTDTQYF.

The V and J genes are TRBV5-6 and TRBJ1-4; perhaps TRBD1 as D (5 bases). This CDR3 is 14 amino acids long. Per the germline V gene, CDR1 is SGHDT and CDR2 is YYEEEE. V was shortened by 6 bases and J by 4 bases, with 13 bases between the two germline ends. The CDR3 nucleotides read TGTGCCAGCAACCGGGGCAGAAGTAATGAAAAACTGTTTTTT. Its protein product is CASNRGRSNEKLFF.

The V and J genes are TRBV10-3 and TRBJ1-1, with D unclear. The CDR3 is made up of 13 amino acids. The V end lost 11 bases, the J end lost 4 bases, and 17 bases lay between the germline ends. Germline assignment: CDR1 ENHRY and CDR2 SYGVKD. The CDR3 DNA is TGTGCCGGACGACGCGACGTGGCCACTGAAGCTTTCTTT. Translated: CAGRRDVATEAFF.

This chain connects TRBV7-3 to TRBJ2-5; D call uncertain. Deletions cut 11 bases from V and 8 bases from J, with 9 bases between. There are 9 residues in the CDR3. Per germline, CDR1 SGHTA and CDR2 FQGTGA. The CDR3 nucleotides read TGTGCCTCACAGATCACCCAGTACTTC. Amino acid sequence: CASQITQYF.

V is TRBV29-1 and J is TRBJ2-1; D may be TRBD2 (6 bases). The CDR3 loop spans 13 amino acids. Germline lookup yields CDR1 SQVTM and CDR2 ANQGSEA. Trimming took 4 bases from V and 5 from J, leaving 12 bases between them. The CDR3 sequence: CSVVRGTDNEQFF. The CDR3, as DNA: TGCAGCGTTGTACGGGGGACCGACAATGAGCAGTTCTTC.